The 27 T cell receptor beta chains listed next were all sequenced from one sample in a study of blood T cell repertoires in COVID-19 (dated by TCRdb to about 2020). The library was produced with the immunoSEQ multiplex PCR assay. Not all clones reach the TCRdb copy of this immuneACCESS table, which keeps in-frame sequences only. Checked studies attribute under half of the gap to unresolved V genes and leave the rest unexplained. Counted in this sample were about 40,000 clones; around four fifths of them appeared once. The ten largest clones represent roughly 5% of the sample. Material: peripheral blood. Source of these receptors: a man between 50 and 59 years old with active COVID-19.

The rearrangement joins TRBV4-2 to TRBJ2-3, with 7 nucleotides matching TRBD2. The ends lost 4 bases at V and 2 bases at J; junction bases unmatched: 9. From germline, CDR1 is LGHNA and CDR2 YNFKEQ. There are 16 residues in the CDR3. This CDR3 is CASSLIPGGNTDTQYF. As DNA, the CDR3 is TGTGCCAGCAGCCTGATCCCCGGGGGGAACACAGATACGCAGTATTTT.

This chain joins TRBV24-1 and TRBJ2-1; 8 nucleotides align to TRBD1. The germline V gene has CDR1 KGHDR and CDR2 SFDVKD. CDR3 length equals 16 residues. Germline trimming cut 3 bases from V and 4 bases from J; bases unmatched to any gene: 7. CDR3 DNA sequence: TGTGCCACCAGTGATACTCGACAGGGGCAATACAATGAGCAGTTCTTC. Protein product: CATSDTRQGQYNEQFF.

The chain is built from TRBV4-1 and TRBJ1-5; 7 nucleotides match TRBD1. CDR1 MGHRA and CDR2 YSYEKL come from the germline V gene. The CDR3 contains 16 residues. After removal of 0 bases from V and 4 bases from J, the junction contained 6 bases not matched to a gene. DNA of the CDR3: TGCGCCAGCAGCCAAGATCGGGCAGGGGGGAATCAGCCCCAGCATTTT. Its protein product is CASSQDRAGGNQPQHF.

The chain carries TRBV6-5 and TRBJ2-7; a possible D gene is TRBD2 (5 bases). The CDR3 has 13 residues. V was cut by 2 bases and J by 4 bases, with 9 bases left in between. Germline loops: CDR1 MNHEY, CDR2 SVGAGI. The CDR3 loop is CASSYAGLYEQYF. CDR3 coding DNA: TGTGCCAGCAGTTACGCGGGCTTATACGAGCAGTACTTC.

This sequence joins TRBV18 and TRBJ1-6; no clear D. V dropped 3 bases and J dropped 8 bases, with 8 bases sitting between them. Germline V gene lookup returns CDR1 KGHSH and CDR2 LQKENI. This CDR3 region has 13 residues. The CDR3: CASSPVGDSPLHF. The DNA for the CDR3 is TGTGCCAGCTCACCCGTGGGAGATTCACCCCTCCACTTT.

The chain couples TRBV5-1 to TRBJ2-1, with D hard to call. Germline lookup yields CDR1 SGHRS and CDR2 YFSETQ. V was shortened by 5 bases and J by 3 bases, with 9 bases between the two germline ends. This CDR3 comprises 13 residues. The CDR3 DNA sequence: TGCGCCAGCAGTTTCGGGTTCTACAATGAGCAGTTCTTC. It yields the protein CASSFGFYNEQFF.

The V call is TRBV15, the J call TRBJ2-5, with D maybe TRBD2 (6 bases). V was shortened by 0 bases and J by 4 bases, with 18 bases between the two germline ends. This CDR3 comprises 17 residues. Germline V lookup: CDR1 LNHNV, CDR2 YYDKDF (reference sequence). The CDR3 sequence is CATSRDERLGGRETQYF. CDR3 DNA: TGTGCCACCAGCAGAGATGAGAGACTGGGGGGTCGAGAGACCCAGTACTTC.

The chain uses TRBV28 and TRBJ2-1; D unresolved. V gave up 5 bases and J gave up 3 bases, with 17 bases separating them. Germline V CDR1 and CDR2: MDHEN, SYDVKM. The CDR3 consists of 16 residues. The DNA of the CDR3 is TGTGCCAGCAGTCCCATAAGACGGAGAGGCTACAATGAGCAGTTCTTC. Protein sequence: CASSPIRRRGYNEQFF.

V usage is TRBV19 and J usage is TRBJ2-7; 7 bases line up with TRBD1. This CDR3 has 15 residues. CDR1 is LNHDA and CDR2 is SQIVND in the germline V gene (reference sequence). Losses at the gene ends were 6 bases for V and 5 bases for J; bases not matched to a gene: 13. Here the CDR3 DNA reads TGTGCCAGTAGCTCGGGACAGTTAGGAGGTAACGAGCAGTACTTC. Its translation is CASSSGQLGGNEQYF. The full variable domain, completed using reference TRBV19 and TRBJ2-7, is DGGITQSPKYLFRKEGQNVTLSCEQNLNHDAMYWYRQDPGQGLRLIYYSQIVNDFQKGDIAEGYSVSREKKESFPLTVTSAQKNPTAFYLCASSSGQLGGNEQYFGPGTRLTVT.

This clone was seen a handful of times. The rearrangement links TRBV4-2 to TRBJ2-4; TRBD2 matches at 11 bases. Trimming at V came to 4 bases and at J to 13 bases, leaving 18 bases not matched to a gene. Germline V gene sequence: CDR1 LGHNA, CDR2 YNFKEQ. CDR3 length equals 17 residues. For the CDR3, the DNA is TGTGCCAGCAGCCCGCAGGGGACTAGCGGATTCACAGCAGGGCAGTACTTC. Translated, it gives CASSPQGTSGFTAGQYF.

V gene TRBV7-3 combines with J gene TRBJ2-5, with D perhaps TRBD1 (6 bases). The CDR3 covers 14 residues. CDR1 is SGHTA, CDR2 FQGTGA, per germline. V was clipped by 7 bases and J by 0 bases, with 12 bases between them. CDR3 sequence reads: CASKQDRYQETQYF. The CDR3, as DNA: TGTGCCAGCAAACAAGACAGGTACCAAGAGACCCAGTACTTC.

This clone occurred once. This chain uses TRBV11-2 with TRBJ2-7, with 8 bases lining up with TRBD1. Germline assignment: CDR1 SGHAT and CDR2 FQNNGV. CDR3 size: 15 residues. The junction had 6 bases not matched to a gene; V was cut back by 4 bases and J by 1 base. This chain's CDR3 is CASSSYRDRSYEQYF. CDR3 nucleotide sequence: TGTGCCAGCAGCTCCTACCGGGACAGGTCCTACGAGCAGTACTTC.

The chain carries TRBV7-3 and TRBJ2-1; D is perhaps TRBD1 (6 bases). The V and J ends lost 6 bases and 6 bases respectively, with 12 bases between them. Germline values: CDR1 SGHTA, CDR2 FQGTGA. This CDR3 spans 13 amino acids. The CDR3 loop is CASSSLRGNEQFF. CDR3 in DNA: TGTGCCAGCAGTTCCCTCAGGGGCAATGAGCAGTTCTTC.

The genes are TRBV7-2 and TRBJ1-5; tentatively, D is TRBD1 (6 bases). This CDR3 is 15 amino acids long. V was shortened by 5 bases and J by 2 bases, with 13 bases between the two germline ends. Germline assignment: CDR1 SGHTA and CDR2 FQGNSA. The CDR3 region has the DNA TGTGCCAGCAGCCCACAGGGAATGGGCAATCAGCCCCAGCATTTT. This translates into CASSPQGMGNQPQHF.

This rearrangement joins TRBV5-1 to TRBJ2-7, with D perhaps TRBD1 (6 bases). The length of the CDR3 is 15 residues. V lost 2 bases, J lost 2 bases, and 14 bases lay in between. In germline, CDR1 is SGHRS, CDR2 YFSETQ. CDR3 in amino acids: CASSFRGSTPYEQYF. CDR3 nucleotide sequence: TGCGCCAGCAGCTTCAGGGGCTCCACCCCCTACGAGCAGTACTTC.

This clone was detected only a few times. The chain is built from TRBV11-2 and TRBJ2-7; 8 nucleotides match TRBD1. This CDR3 is built from 14 residues. Germline CDR1 reads SGHAT; CDR2 reads FQNNGV. J gave up 4 bases and V 2 bases, and 4 bases lay outside the gene matches. The CDR3 loop is CASSLSGGGYEQYF. The CDR3 region has the DNA TGTGCCAGCAGCTTATCAGGGGGCGGTTACGAGCAGTACTTC.

The chain has TRBV5-1 and TRBJ2-5; 8 bases agree with TRBD1. The V and J ends lost 0 bases and 4 bases, in that order; junction bases with no gene match: 5. The CDR3 runs 15 residues. CDR1 and CDR2 (germline): SGHRS, YFSETQ. CDR3: CASSLAGTGGETQYF. The CDR3 DNA reads as TGCGCCAGCAGCTTGGCCGGGACAGGCGGAGAGACCCAGTACTTC. The full variable domain, rest sourced from reference TRBV5-1 and TRBJ2-5, is KAGVTQTPRYLIKTRGQQVTLSCSPISGHRSVSWYQQTPGQGLQFLFEYFSETQRNKGNFPGRFSGRQFSNSRSEMNVSTLELGDSALYLCASSLAGTGGETQYFGPGTRLLVL.

The genes are TRBV11-2 and TRBJ2-1; no reliable D call. The CDR3 extends over 15 amino acids. V was pared by 5 bases and J by 6 bases, with 17 bases between. Looked up from germline, CDR1 is SGHAT and CDR2 is FQNNGV. The CDR3 loop is CASSVTAAEANEQFF. The DNA of the CDR3 is TGTGCCAGCAGCGTGACGGCCGCCGAGGCCAATGAGCAGTTCTTC.

Here the CDR3 DNA reads TGTGCCAGCAGCGCCCGAGGGGGTGAACAAGAGACCCAGTACTTC. Translation: CASSARGGEQETQYF. This chain joins TRBV11-3 and TRBJ2-5; D is perhaps TRBD1 (6 bases). CDR1 and CDR2 from the germline V gene are SGHNT and YENEEA. With 5 bases removed from V and 2 bases from J, the gap between germline ends came to 15 bases. The CDR3 contains 15 residues.

This clone was detected once. The chain has TRBV7-9 and TRBJ2-3; possible D gene TRBD1, 6 bases. The CDR3 totals 14 residues. The V gene's germline CDR1 is SEHNR and CDR2 FQNEAQ (reference sequence). Trimming removed 6 bases at V and 2 bases at J, with 12 bases between. This CDR3 reads CASRGAQYTDTQYF. The CDR3 DNA reads TGTGCCAGCAGGGGGGCCCAGTACACAGATACGCAGTATTTT.

J is TRBJ1-5 and V is TRBV6-5; TRBD1 might be the D (6 bases). The germline CDR1 and CDR2 sequences are MNHEY and SVGAGI. Trimming took 7 bases from V and 0 from J, leaving 13 bases between them. There are 15 residues in the CDR3. CDR3 sequence: CASTANRDSNQPQHF. CDR3 DNA sequence: TGTGCCAGCACCGCGAACAGGGATAGCAATCAGCCCCAGCATTTT.

The chain employs TRBV5-6 and TRBJ2-3; 7 nucleotides agree with TRBD1. Germline V gives CDR1 SGHDT, CDR2 YYEEEE. This CDR3 spans 16 amino acids. V lost 4 bases to trimming and J lost 0 bases; unmatched junction nucleotides: 8. CDR3 DNA sequence: TGTGCCAGCAGCGGACTCGGGACAGCTAGCACAGATACGCAGTATTTT. Its translation: CASSGLGTASTDTQYF.

V and J are TRBV7-2 and TRBJ2-3; D possibly corresponds to TRBD1 (6 bases). The CDR3 consists of 14 residues. The germline V and J ends were trimmed by 5 bases and 3 bases, with 12 bases remaining between them. Per germline, CDR1 SGHTA and CDR2 FQGNSA. The CDR3 spells CASSPTGTTDTQYF. The CDR3 DNA sequence: TGTGCCAGCAGCCCGACAGGTACGACAGATACGCAGTATTTT.

The DNA of the CDR3 is TGCGCCAGCAGCTTGGCTCAGGGGATGTCCGGCTCACCCCTCCACTTT. This sequence encodes CASSLAQGMSGSPLHF. This chain uses TRBV5-1 with TRBJ1-6; D might be TRBD1 (6 bases). CDR3 size: 16 residues. The V gene lost 0 bases and the J gene lost 10 bases, with 17 bases spanning the gap. The germline V gene has CDR1 SGHRS and CDR2 YFSETQ.

The chain carries TRBV7-2 and TRBJ1-5; 7 positions agree with TRBD1. CDR3 length equals 15 residues. Germline V gives CDR1 SGHTA, CDR2 FQGNSA. The V segment lost 4 bases and the J segment 7 bases; nucleotides outside the gene matches: 10. The chain's CDR3 is CASSSGGGGRQPQHF. The CDR3 coding sequence is TGTGCCAGCAGCTCCGGTGGAGGGGGCCGCCAGCCCCAGCATTTT.

The sample holds one count of this clone. CDR3 residues: CASSFLAGGIDEQYF. The CDR3 nucleotides are TGTGCCAGCAGTTTCCTTGCGGGAGGGATAGACGAGCAGTACTTC. The rearrangement uses TRBV27 and TRBJ2-7, with TRBD2 identical over 9 bases. Germline CDR1 MNHEY, CDR2 SMNVEV (reference sequence). This CDR3 spans 15 amino acids. V shed 3 bases, J shed 5 bases, and the junction held 8 bases outside the gene matches.

The chain combines TRBV11-1 with TRBJ2-3; TRBD1 is a possible D gene (6 bases). V was shortened by 2 bases and J by 3 bases, with 15 bases between the two germline ends. CDR3 length equals 16 residues. Looked up from germline, CDR1 is SGHAT and CDR2 is FQDESV (reference sequence). The CDR3 DNA follows: TGTGCCAGCAGCTTAAACTGGGGGCGGATAACAGATACGCAGTATTTT. The encoded protein is CASSLNWGRITDTQYF.